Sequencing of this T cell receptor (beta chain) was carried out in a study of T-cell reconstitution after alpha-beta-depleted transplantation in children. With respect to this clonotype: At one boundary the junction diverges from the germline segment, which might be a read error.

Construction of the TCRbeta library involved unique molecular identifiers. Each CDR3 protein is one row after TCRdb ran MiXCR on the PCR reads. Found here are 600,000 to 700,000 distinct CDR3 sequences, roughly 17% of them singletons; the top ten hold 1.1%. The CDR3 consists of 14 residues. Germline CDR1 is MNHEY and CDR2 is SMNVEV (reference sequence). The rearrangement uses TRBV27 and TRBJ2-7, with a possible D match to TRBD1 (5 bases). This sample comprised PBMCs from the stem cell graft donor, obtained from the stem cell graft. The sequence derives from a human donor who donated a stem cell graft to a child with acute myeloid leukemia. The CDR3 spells CASSFGHATYDQYF. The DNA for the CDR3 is TGTGCCAGCAGTTTCGGACACGCGACCTACGACCAGTACTTC.